The next 24 T cell receptor beta chains were all read from a single sample in a study of OX40 agonist ivuxolimab in advanced cancers. Sequencing used immunoSEQ multiplex PCR; TCRdb keeps in-frame clones, though not all of them. Among some 18,000 clones listed, around 81% were seen once. The material was CD4+ or CD8+ T cells sorted from blood, obtained in a trial of the OX40 agonist ivuxolimab. These receptors originate from an adult with an advanced solid tumor such as melanoma, head and neck, liver or kidney cancer.

The chain recombines TRBV28 with TRBJ1-2; no definite D call. V dropped 2 bases and J dropped 1 base, with 14 bases sitting between them. The CDR3 spans 16 residues. Per germline, CDR1 MDHEN and CDR2 SYDVKM. This chain's CDR3 is CASSLRYLSSNYGYTF. CDR3 DNA: TGTGCCAGCAGTTTACGTTACCTCTCTAGTAACTATGGCTACACCTTC.

The gene calls are TRBV2 and TRBJ2-3, with D perhaps matching TRBD2 (6 bases). The CDR3 is 16 residues long. Trimming shortened V by 6 bases and J by 0 bases, and 16 bases separated the two germline ends. Germline CDR1 is SNHLY and CDR2 is FYNNEI. The CDR3 spells CASRGGETYSTDTQYF. In nucleotides, the CDR3 is TGTGCCAGCAGGGGCGGGGAGACTTATAGCACAGATACGCAGTATTTT. The whole variable domain, remainder taken from reference TRBV2 and TRBJ2-3, is EPEVTQTPSHQVTQMGQEVILRCVPISNHLYFYWYRQILGQKVEFLVSFYNNEISEKSEIFDDQFSVERPDGSNFTLKIRSTKLEDSAMYFCASRGGETYSTDTQYFGPGTRLTVL.

The chain couples TRBV28 to TRBJ2-3; D uncertain. Germline loops: CDR1 MDHEN, CDR2 SYDVKM. This CDR3 has 17 residues. V lost 6 bases and J lost 0, with 19 bases in between. CDR3 coding DNA: TGTGCCAGCAGCCCGAGAGCAACGACGGCTAGCACAGATACGCAGTATTTT. Translation gives CASSPRATTASTDTQYF. The whole variable domain, filled in from reference TRBV28 and TRBJ2-3, reads DVKVTQSSRYLVKRTGEKVFLECVQDMDHENMFWYRQDPGLGLRLIYFSYDVKMKEKGDIPEGYSVSREKKERFSLILESASTNQTSMYLCASSPRATTASTDTQYFGPGTRLTVL.

This chain joins TRBV18 and TRBJ1-4; no firm D call. This CDR3 is 15 amino acids long. The germline gives CDR1 KGHSH, CDR2 LQKENI. Trimming removed 0 bases at V and 0 bases at J, with 5 bases between. CDR3 sequence: CASSPPAATNEKLFF. Here the CDR3 DNA reads TGTGCCAGCTCACCACCGGCAGCAACTAATGAAAAACTGTTTTTT.

The chain combines TRBV6-4 with TRBJ2-6; maybe TRBD2 (6 bases). Germline assignment: CDR1 MRHNA and CDR2 SNTAGT. The CDR3 runs to 16 residues. Trimming cost V 0 bases and J 1 base, with 7 bases left between them. The CDR3, as DNA: TGTGCCAGCAGTGACTCTGGGGGGTCTGGGGCCAACGTCCTGACTTTC. Its translation is CASSDSGGSGANVLTF.

This clone turned up a few times. The chain is built from TRBV7-9 and TRBJ1-5; no reliable D call. The germline V gene encodes CDR1 SEHNR and CDR2 FQNEAQ (reference sequence). The ends were cut back, 3 bases at V and 6 bases at J, with 6 bases in the middle. This CDR3 is 12 amino acids long. This CDR3 reads CASSLFAQPQHF. In DNA, the CDR3 is TGTGCCAGCAGCTTGTTTGCTCAGCCCCAGCATTTT.

This sequence joins TRBV12-2 and TRBJ2-7; whether TRBD2, the table's D call, matches the DNA was not checked. TRBV12-2 is a pseudogene locus. The CDR3 extends over 16 amino acids. As DNA, the CDR3 is TGTGCAAGTCGCTACGGACTTTTTCCCAGCTCCTACGAGCAGTACTTC. Translation: CASRYGLFPSSYEQYF.

The chain combines TRBV5-1 with TRBJ2-7, with D possibly matching TRBD1 (5 bases). V was clipped by 1 base and J by 0 bases, with 8 bases between them. This CDR3 spans 14 amino acids. Germline-derived CDR1 and CDR2 are SGHRS and YFSETQ. Written as DNA, the CDR3 is TGCGCCAGCAGCTTGACAGGAACCTCCTACGAGCAGTACTTC. Its translation is CASSLTGTSYEQYF.

This clone was observed a few times. The chain joins TRBV27 to TRBJ2-1; either TRBD1 or TRBD2 may supply D (6 bases each). The CDR3 has 14 amino acids. Per germline, CDR1 MNHEY and CDR2 SMNVEV (reference sequence). Trimming took off 6 bases at V and 5 bases at J, with 14 bases between the two ends. This CDR3 is CASRGGQFHNEQFF. The CDR3, as DNA: TGTGCCAGCAGGGGAGGACAGTTCCACAATGAGCAGTTCTTC.

The chain employs TRBV5-5 and TRBJ1-5, with TRBD1 as a possible D gene (6 bases). Germline CDR1 SGHKS, CDR2 YYEKEE (reference sequence). Trimming cost V 4 bases and J 5 bases, with 22 bases left between them. The CDR3 is made up of 17 amino acids. The CDR3 spells CASSPSLGGLEDQPQHF. In DNA form, the CDR3 reads TGTGCCAGCAGCCCATCATTGGGGGGCTTGGAGGATCAGCCCCAGCATTTT.

CDR3 DNA: TGTGCCAGCAGCCAAGGGGGGTTGGGGGTTCAGAACACTGAAGCTTTCTTT. As protein: CASSQGGLGVQNTEAFF. The V gene is TRBV5-4, the J gene TRBJ1-1, with D possibly being TRBD1 (6 bases). Between the trimmed V and J ends, which lost 4 bases and 1 base, there was a span of 20 bases. Germline V CDR1 and CDR2: SGHNT, YYREEE (reference sequence). This CDR3 has 17 amino acids.

Here the CDR3 reads CASSLPGPSARNQPQHF. CDR3 nucleotide sequence: TGTGCCAGCAGCTTACCCGGGCCCTCTGCCCGCAATCAGCCCCAGCATTTT. The chain employs TRBV7-8 and TRBJ1-5; D call uncertain. CDR1 and CDR2 (germline): SGHVS, FQNEAQ. CDR3 length: 17 amino acids. V was cut by 2 bases and J by 2 bases, with 16 bases left in between. The full variable domain, with the rest looked up from reference TRBV7-8 and TRBJ1-5, is GAGVSQSPRYKVAKRGQDVALRCDPISGHVSLFWYQQALGQGPEFLTYFQNEAQLDKSGLPSDRFFAERPEGSVSTLKIQRTQQEDSAVYLCASSLPGPSARNQPQHFGDGTRLSIL.

The chain carries TRBV9 and TRBJ1-6; possible D gene TRBD1, 5 bases. V lost 3 bases to trimming and J lost 0 bases, with 16 bases between them. This CDR3 is 18 amino acids long. Germline V gene lookup returns CDR1 SGDLS and CDR2 YYNGEE. For the CDR3, the DNA is TGTGCCAGCAGCGCCCACAGGACCTCAGACTCCTATAATTCACCCCTCCACTTT. This sequence encodes CASSAHRTSDSYNSPLHF.

The chain couples TRBV7-6 to TRBJ1-1; the match to TRBD1 covers 8 bases. Germline V gene lookup returns CDR1 SGHVS and CDR2 FNYEAQ. This CDR3 region has 13 residues. V dropped 4 bases and J dropped 5; count of bases not matched to a gene: 3. This CDR3 is CASSSGDRTEAFF. CDR3 DNA sequence: TGTGCCAGCAGCTCCGGGGACAGGACTGAAGCTTTCTTT.

The chain uses TRBV5-1 and TRBJ2-7; a possible D gene is TRBD2 (6 bases). The V gene lost 4 bases and the J gene lost 5 bases, with 16 bases spanning the gap. The germline CDR1 and CDR2 sequences are SGHRS and YFSETQ. CDR3 size: 14 residues. The CDR3 is CASSPGLARNEQYF. The CDR3 DNA is TGCGCCAGCAGCCCGGGACTGGCCCGCAACGAGCAGTACTTC.

J is TRBJ2-3 and V is TRBV7-9; D not resolved. Germline V gene data show CDR1 as SEHNR and CDR2 as FQNEAQ (reference sequence). The CDR3 contains 13 residues. V was pared by 4 bases and J by 2 bases, with 7 bases between. CDR3 sequence (DNA): TGTGCCAGCAGCTACAGCAACACAGATACGCAGTATTTT. Translated, it gives CASSYSNTDTQYF.

The CDR3 here is CASSPRTSGTTDTQYF. In DNA, the CDR3 is TGTGCCAGCAGCCCCCGGACTAGCGGGACAACAGATACGCAGTATTTT. The rearrangement uses TRBV7-9 and TRBJ2-3, with TRBD2 matching 12 bases. There are 16 residues in the CDR3. Germline values: CDR1 SEHNR, CDR2 FQNEAQ (reference sequence). Losses at the gene ends were 5 bases for V and 3 bases for J; bases not matched to a gene: 6. The complete variable domain, with remaining parts taken from reference TRBV7-9 and TRBJ2-3, reads DTGVSQNPRHKITKRGQNVTFRCDPISEHNRLYWYRQTLGQGPEFLTYFQNEAQLEKSRLLSDRFSAERPKGSFSTLEIQRTEQGDSAMYLCASSPRTSGTTDTQYFGPGTRLTVL.

The chain links TRBV4-1 to TRBJ1-2, with D tentatively TRBD1 (6 bases). V was cut by 4 bases and J by 4 bases, with 16 bases left in between. This CDR3 region has 15 residues. Germline lookup yields CDR1 MGHRA and CDR2 YSYEKL. The CDR3 spells CASSREGGLVYGYTF. CDR3 nucleotide sequence: TGCGCCAGCAGCCGAGAAGGGGGGTTGGTCTATGGCTACACCTTC.

This chain links TRBV7-9 with TRBJ2-1; D is possibly TRBD1 (6 bases). The CDR3 contains 15 residues. Germline V gives CDR1 SEHNR, CDR2 FQNEAQ (reference sequence). Trimming shortened V by 2 bases and J by 2 bases, and 10 bases separated the two germline ends. The CDR3 DNA sequence: TGTGCCAGCAGCTTAAGGCAGGGGACCTACAATGAGCAGTTCTTC. It translates to CASSLRQGTYNEQFF.

The CDR3 DNA follows: TGTGCCAGCAGCCTGGAGGTCGGGGGGGGAGAAGAGACCCAGTACTTC. Its translation is CASSLEVGGGEETQYF. V is TRBV28 and J is TRBJ2-5, with 8 bases matching TRBD2. V was pared by 6 bases and J by 3 bases, with 12 bases of the junction left unmatched. The germline CDR1 and CDR2 sequences are MDHEN and SYDVKM. This CDR3 spans 16 amino acids.

This rearrangement joins TRBV19 to TRBJ1-1; D is perhaps TRBD1 (5 bases). Per the germline V gene, CDR1 is LNHDA and CDR2 is SQIVND (reference sequence). The CDR3 has 13 residues. Trimming left V 6 bases short and J 6 bases short, with 14 bases between. CDR3 in amino acids: CASSPIGGSEAFF. The CDR3 DNA sequence: TGTGCCAGTAGCCCGATCGGGGGGTCTGAAGCTTTCTTT.

The chain links TRBV7-9 to TRBJ2-7; D is unclear. The ends were cut back, 8 bases at V and 7 bases at J, with 15 bases in the middle. This CDR3 has 12 amino acids. The germline V gene has CDR1 SEHNR and CDR2 FQNEAQ (reference sequence). In DNA, the CDR3 is TGTGCCAGCTCCCCGCCCCTGGCAGAGCAGTACTTC. This sequence encodes CASSPPLAEQYF.

The sample holds one count of this clone. V gene TRBV2 combines with J gene TRBJ1-2; TRBD1 aligns across 7 bases. Germline CDR1 and CDR2: SNHLY and FYNNEI. V dropped 7 bases and J dropped 8; count of bases not matched to a gene: 10. CDR3 length: 13 amino acids. CDR3 protein: CASTTDRSPGYTF. As DNA, the CDR3 is TGTGCCAGCACGACGGACAGGTCTCCGGGCTACACCTTC.

The rearrangement uses TRBV6-5 and TRBJ2-2; possible D gene TRBD2, 5 bases. The V gene lost 0 bases and the J gene lost 7 bases, with 9 bases spanning the gap. The CDR3 has 14 residues. CDR1 and CDR2 from the germline V gene are MNHEY and SVGAGI. This CDR3 reads CASSYSVGGGELFF. For the CDR3, the DNA is TGTGCCAGCAGTTACTCAGTCGGAGGCGGGGAGCTGTTTTTT.